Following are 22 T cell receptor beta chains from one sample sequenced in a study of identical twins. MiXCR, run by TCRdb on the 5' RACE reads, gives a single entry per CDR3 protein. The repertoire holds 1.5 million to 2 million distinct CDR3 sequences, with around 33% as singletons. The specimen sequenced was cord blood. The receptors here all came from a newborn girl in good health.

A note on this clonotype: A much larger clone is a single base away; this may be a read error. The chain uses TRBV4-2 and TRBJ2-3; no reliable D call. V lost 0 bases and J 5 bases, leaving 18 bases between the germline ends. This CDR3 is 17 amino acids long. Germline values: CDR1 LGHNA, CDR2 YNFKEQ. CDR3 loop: CASSQDPSRRVEDTQYF. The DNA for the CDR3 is TGTGCCAGCAGCCAAGATCCATCCAGGAGAGTAGAAGATACGCAGTATTTT.

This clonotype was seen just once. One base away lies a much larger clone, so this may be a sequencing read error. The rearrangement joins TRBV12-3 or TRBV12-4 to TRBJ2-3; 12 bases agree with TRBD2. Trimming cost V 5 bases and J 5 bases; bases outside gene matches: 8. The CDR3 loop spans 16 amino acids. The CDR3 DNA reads TGTGCCAGCAGTCCAAGGGCTAGCGGGAGGGAAGATACGCAGTATTTT. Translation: CASSPRASGREDTQYF.

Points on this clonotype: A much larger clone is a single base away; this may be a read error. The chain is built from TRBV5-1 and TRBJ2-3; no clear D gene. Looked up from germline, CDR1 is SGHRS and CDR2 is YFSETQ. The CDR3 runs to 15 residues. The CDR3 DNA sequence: TGCGCCAGCGGCTTAATCGGCCGCTCAACAGATACGCAGTATTTT. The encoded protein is CASGLIGRSTDTQYF.

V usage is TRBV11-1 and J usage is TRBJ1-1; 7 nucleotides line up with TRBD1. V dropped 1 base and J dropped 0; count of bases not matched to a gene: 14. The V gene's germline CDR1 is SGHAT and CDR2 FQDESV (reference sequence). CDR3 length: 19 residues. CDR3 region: CASSLVGVFDRDMNTEAFF. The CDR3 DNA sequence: TGTGCCAGCAGCTTAGTGGGGGTTTTCGACAGGGATATGAACACTGAAGCTTTCTTT. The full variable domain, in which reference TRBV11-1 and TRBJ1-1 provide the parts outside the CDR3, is EAEVAQSPRYKITEKSQAVAFWCDPISGHATLYWYRQILGQGPELLVQFQDESVVDDSQLPKDRFSAERLKGVDSTLKIQPAELGDSAMYLCASSLVGVFDRDMNTEAFFGQGTRLTVV.

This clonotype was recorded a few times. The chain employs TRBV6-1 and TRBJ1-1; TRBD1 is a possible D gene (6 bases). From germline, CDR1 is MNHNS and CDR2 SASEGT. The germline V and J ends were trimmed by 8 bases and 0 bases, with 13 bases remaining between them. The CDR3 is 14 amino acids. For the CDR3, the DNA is TGTGCCAGCCGCTTAGGACAGATGAACACTGAAGCTTTCTTT. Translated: CASRLGQMNTEAFF.

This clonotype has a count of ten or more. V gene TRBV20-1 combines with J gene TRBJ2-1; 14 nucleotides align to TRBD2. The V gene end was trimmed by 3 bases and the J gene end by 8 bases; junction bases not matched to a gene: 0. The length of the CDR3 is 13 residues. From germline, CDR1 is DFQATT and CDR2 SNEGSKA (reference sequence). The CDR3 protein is CSARGLAGDEQFF. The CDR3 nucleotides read TGCAGTGCTAGGGGACTAGCGGGAGATGAGCAGTTCTTC.

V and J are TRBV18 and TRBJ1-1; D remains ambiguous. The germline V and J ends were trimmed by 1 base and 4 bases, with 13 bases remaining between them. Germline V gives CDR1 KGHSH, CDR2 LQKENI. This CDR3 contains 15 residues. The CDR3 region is CASSPQWPEGTEAFF. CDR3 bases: TGTGCCAGCTCACCACAGTGGCCGGAGGGCACTGAAGCTTTCTTT.

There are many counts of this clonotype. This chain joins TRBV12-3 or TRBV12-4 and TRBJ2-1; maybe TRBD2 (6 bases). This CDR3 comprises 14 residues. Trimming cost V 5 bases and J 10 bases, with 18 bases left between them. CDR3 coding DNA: TGTGCCAGCAGTCTCACCCCCGCTAGCGCAGAGCAGTTCTTC. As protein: CASSLTPASAEQFF.

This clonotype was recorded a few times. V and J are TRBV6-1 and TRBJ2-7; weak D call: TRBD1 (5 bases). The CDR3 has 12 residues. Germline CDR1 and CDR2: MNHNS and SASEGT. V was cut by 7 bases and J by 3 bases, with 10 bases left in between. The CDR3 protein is CASKRQNYEQYF. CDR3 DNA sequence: TGTGCCAGCAAACGACAGAACTACGAGCAGTACTTC.

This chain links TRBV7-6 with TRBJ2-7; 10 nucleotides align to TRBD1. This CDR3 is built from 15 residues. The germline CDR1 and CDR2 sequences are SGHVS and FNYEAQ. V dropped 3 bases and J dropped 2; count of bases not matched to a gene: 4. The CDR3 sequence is CASSFGDRGTYEQYF. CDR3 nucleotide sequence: TGTGCCAGCAGCTTCGGGGACAGGGGAACCTACGAGCAGTACTTC.

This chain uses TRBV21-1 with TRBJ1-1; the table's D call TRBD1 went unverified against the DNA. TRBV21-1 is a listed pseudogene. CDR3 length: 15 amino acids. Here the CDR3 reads CASSKGQGADTEAFF. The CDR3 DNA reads TGTGCCAGCAGCAAAGGCCAGGGCGCGGACACTGAAGCTTTCTTT.

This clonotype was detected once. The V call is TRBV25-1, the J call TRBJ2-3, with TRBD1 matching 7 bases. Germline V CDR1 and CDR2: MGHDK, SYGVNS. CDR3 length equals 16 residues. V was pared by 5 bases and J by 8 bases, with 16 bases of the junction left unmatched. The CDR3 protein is CASSLTDWGTDGTQYF. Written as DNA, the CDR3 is TGTGCCAGCAGTCTAACTGATTGGGGGACAGACGGTACGCAGTATTTT.

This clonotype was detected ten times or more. The CDR3 DNA reads as TGTGCCAGCAGATCAGGGGAGACCCAGTACTTC. Protein sequence: CASRSGETQYF. The chain is built from TRBV12-3 or TRBV12-4 and TRBJ2-5, with a weak D call TRBD1 (5 bases). V was trimmed by 6 bases and J by 5 bases, leaving 7 bases between them. The CDR3 contains 11 residues.

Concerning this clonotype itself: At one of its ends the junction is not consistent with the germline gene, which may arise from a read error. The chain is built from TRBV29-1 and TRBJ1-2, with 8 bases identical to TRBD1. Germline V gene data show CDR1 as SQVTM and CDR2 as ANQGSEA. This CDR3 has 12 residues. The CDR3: CCVEGQGSGYTF. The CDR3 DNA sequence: TGCTGCGTTGAAGGACAGGGCAGTGGCTACACCTTC.

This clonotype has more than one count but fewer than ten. CDR3 DNA sequence: TGTGCCAGCAGTTTAAGGTTTATAGGTGCAGGGCAAGAGACCCAGTACTTC. This gives the protein CASSLRFIGAGQETQYF. This chain uses TRBV28 with TRBJ2-5; possibly TRBD1 for D (5 bases). CDR3 length: 17 amino acids. The V end lost 2 bases, the J end lost 2 bases, and 18 bases lay between the germline ends. In germline, CDR1 is MDHEN, CDR2 SYDVKM.

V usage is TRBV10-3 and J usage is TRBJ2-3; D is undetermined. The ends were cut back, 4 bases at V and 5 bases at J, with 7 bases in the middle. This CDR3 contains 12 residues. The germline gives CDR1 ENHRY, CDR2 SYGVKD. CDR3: CAISVVEDTQYF. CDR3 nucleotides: TGTGCCATCAGTGTTGTGGAAGATACGCAGTATTTT.

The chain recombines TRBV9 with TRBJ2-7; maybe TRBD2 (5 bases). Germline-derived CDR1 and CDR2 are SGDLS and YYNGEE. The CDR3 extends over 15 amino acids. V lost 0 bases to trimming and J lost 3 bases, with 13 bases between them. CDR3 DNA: TGTGCCAGCAGCGTAGGAGAGGGCACTCTCTACGAGCAGTACTTC. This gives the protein CASSVGEGTLYEQYF. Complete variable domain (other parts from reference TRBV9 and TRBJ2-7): DSGVTQTPKHLITATGQRVTLRCSPRSGDLSVYWYQQSLDQGLQFLIQYYNGEERAKGNILERFSAQQFPDLHSELNLSSLELGDSALYFCASSVGEGTLYEQYFGPGTRLTVT.

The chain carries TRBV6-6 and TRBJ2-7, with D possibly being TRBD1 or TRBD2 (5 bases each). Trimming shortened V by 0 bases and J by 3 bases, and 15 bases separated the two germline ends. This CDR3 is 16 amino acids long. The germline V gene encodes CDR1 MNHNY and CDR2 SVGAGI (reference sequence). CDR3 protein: CASSYSKWDGDYEQYF. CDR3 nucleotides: TGTGCCAGCAGTTACTCGAAATGGGACGGAGACTACGAGCAGTACTTC.

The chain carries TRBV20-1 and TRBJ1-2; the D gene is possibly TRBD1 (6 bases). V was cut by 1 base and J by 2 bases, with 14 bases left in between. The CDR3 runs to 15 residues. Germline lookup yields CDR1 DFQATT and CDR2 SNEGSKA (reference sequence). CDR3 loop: CSARVGAGENYGYTF. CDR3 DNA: TGCAGTGCTAGAGTGGGAGCAGGGGAAAACTATGGCTACACCTTC.

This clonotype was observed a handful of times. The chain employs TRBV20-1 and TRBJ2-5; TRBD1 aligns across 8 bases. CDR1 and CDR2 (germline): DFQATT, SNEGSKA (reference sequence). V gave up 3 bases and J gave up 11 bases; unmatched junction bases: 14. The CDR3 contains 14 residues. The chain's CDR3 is CSASRGHLNNEQYF. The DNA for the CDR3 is TGCAGTGCTAGCAGGGGGCACTTAAACAATGAGCAGTACTTC.

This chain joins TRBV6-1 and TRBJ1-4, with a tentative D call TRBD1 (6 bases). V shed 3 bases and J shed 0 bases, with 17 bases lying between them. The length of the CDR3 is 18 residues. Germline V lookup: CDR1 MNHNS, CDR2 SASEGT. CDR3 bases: TGTGCCAGCAGTGAGTTGTGGGGGGCAGCTTCAACTAATGAAAAACTGTTTTTT. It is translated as CASSELWGAASTNEKLFF.

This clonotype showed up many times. CDR3 DNA sequence: TGTGCCAGCACCACGGGGGTCTACAATGAGCAGTTCTTC. Translating gives CASTTGVYNEQFF. The V and J genes are TRBV12-3 or TRBV12-4 and TRBJ2-1; D might be TRBD2 (6 bases). This CDR3 is 13 amino acids long. The V end was cut by 7 bases, the J end by 3 bases, with 10 bases between.